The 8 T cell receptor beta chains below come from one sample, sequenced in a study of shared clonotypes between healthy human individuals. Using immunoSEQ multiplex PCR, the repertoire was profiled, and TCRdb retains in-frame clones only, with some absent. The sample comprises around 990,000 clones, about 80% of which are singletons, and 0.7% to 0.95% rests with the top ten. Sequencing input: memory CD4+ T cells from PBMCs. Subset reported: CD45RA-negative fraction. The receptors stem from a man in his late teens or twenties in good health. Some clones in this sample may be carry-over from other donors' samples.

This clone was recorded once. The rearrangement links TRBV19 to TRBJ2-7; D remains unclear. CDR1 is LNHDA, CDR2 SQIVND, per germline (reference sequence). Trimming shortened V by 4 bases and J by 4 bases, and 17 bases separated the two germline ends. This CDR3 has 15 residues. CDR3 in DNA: TGTGCCAGTAGTAAGACACCCGGTCCTCCATACGAGCAGTACTTC. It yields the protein CASSKTPGPPYEQYF.

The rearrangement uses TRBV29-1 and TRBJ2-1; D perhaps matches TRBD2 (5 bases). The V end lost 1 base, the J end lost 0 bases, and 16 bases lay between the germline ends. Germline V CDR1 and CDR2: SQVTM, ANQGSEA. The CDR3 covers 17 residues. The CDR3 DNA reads TGCAGCGTTGAAGGAGACACCGGAGGATTCTCCTACAATGAGCAGTTCTTC. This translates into CSVEGDTGGFSYNEQFF.

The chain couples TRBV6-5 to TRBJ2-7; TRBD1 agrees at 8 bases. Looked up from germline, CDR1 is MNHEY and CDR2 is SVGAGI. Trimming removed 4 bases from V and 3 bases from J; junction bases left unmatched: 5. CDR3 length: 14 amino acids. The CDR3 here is CASSFQGAYYEQYF. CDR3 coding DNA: TGTGCCAGCAGTTTCCAGGGGGCTTACTACGAGCAGTACTTC.

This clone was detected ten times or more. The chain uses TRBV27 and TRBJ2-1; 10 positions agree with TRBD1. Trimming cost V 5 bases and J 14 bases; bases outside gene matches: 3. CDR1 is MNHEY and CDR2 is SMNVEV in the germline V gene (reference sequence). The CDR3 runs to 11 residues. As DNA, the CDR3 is TGTGCCAGCAGTGACAGGGGGCTAGAGTTCTTC. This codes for CASSDRGLEFF.

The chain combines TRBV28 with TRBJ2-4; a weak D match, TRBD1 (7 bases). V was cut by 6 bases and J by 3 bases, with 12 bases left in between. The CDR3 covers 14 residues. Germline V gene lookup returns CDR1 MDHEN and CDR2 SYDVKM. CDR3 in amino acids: CASSFQGGKNIQYF. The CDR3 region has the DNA TGTGCCAGCAGCTTCCAGGGGGGCAAAAACATTCAGTACTTC. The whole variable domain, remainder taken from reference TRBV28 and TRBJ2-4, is DVKVTQSSRYLVKRTGEKVFLECVQDMDHENMFWYRQDPGLGLRLIYFSYDVKMKEKGDIPEGYSVSREKKERFSLILESASTNQTSMYLCASSFQGGKNIQYFGAGTRLSVL.

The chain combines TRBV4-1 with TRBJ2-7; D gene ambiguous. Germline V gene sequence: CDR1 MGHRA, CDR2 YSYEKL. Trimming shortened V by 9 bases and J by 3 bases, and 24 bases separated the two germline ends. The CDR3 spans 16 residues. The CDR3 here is CASKERSAVGNYEQYF. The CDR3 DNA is TGCGCCAGTAAGGAGAGATCTGCTGTGGGGAACTACGAGCAGTACTTC.

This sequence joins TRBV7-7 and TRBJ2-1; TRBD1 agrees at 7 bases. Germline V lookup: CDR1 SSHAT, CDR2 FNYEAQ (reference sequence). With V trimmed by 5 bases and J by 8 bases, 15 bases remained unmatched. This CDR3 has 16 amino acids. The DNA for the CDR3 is TGTGCCAGCAGCCCCCGGCAGGCAGGGGGTTGGGATGAGCAGTTCTTC. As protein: CASSPRQAGGWDEQFF.

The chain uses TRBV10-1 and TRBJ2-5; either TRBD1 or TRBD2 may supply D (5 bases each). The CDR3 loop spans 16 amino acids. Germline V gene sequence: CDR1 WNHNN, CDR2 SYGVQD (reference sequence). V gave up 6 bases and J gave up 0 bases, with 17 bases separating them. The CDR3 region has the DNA TGCGCCAGCAGACCCCAGGGACGTCTGTACCAAGAGACCCAGTACTTC. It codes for CASRPQGRLYQETQYF.